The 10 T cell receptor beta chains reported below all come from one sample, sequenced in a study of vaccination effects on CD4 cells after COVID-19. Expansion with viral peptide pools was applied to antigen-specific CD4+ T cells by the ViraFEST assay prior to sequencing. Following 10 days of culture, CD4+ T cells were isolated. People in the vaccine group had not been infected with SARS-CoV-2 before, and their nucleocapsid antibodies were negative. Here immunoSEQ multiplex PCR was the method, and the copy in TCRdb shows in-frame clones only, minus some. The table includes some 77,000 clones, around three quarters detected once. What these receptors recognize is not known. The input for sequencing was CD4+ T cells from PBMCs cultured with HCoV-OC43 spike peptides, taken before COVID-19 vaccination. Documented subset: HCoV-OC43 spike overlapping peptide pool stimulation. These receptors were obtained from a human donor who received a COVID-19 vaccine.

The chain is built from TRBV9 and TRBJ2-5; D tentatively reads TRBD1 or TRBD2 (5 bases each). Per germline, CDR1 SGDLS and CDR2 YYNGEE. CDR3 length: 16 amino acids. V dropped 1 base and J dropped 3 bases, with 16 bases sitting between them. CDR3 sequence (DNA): TGTGCCAGCAGCGTATCCCCCGCAGGGAGTAAAGAGACCCAGTACTTC. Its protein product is CASSVSPAGSKETQYF.

The CDR3 sequence: CASSTTHGVAEKLFF. CDR3 nucleotides: TGCGCCAGCAGTACGACACACGGGGTGGCGGAAAAACTGTTTTTT. The chain carries TRBV5-1 and TRBJ1-4; D call uncertain. The CDR3 extends over 15 amino acids. The germline CDR1 and CDR2 sequences are SGHRS and YFSETQ. Trimming stripped 5 bases from V and 8 bases from J, with 19 bases between.

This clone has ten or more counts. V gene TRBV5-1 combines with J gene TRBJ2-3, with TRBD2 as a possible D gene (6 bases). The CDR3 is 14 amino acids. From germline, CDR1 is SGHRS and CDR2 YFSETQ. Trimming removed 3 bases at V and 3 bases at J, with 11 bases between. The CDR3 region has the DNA TGCGCCAGCAGCTACTGGACTACTACAGATACGCAGTATTTT. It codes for CASSYWTTTDTQYF.

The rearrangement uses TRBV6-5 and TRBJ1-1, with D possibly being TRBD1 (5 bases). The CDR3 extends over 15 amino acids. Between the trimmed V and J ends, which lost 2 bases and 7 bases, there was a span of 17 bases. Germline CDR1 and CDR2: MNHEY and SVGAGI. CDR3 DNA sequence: TGTGCCAGCAGTTACACCAAGGGGCCCTCCTTTGAAGCTTTCTTT. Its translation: CASSYTKGPSFEAFF.

The CDR3 reads CASSLTIEGGEQFF. The DNA for the CDR3 is TGCGCCAGCAGCTTAACAATAGAGGGTGGTGAGCAGTTCTTC. This chain uses TRBV5-1 with TRBJ2-1, with D possibly being TRBD2 (5 bases). V was pared by 2 bases and J by 9 bases, with 15 bases between. The CDR3 totals 14 residues. Germline V lookup: CDR1 SGHRS, CDR2 YFSETQ.

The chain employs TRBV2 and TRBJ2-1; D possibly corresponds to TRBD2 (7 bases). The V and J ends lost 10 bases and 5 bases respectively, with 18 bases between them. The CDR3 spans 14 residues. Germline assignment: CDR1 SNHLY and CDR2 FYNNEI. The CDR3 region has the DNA TGTGCCACCCGAGGGGGGGTACCAAACAATGAGCAGTTCTTC. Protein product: CATRGGVPNNEQFF.

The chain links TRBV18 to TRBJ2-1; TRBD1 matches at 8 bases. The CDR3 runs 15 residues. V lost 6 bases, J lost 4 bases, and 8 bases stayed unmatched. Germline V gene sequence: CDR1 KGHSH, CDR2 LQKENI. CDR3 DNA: TGTGCCAGCTCGGATTACAGGGGGGCTTACAATGAGCAGTTCTTC. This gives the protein CASSDYRGAYNEQFF.

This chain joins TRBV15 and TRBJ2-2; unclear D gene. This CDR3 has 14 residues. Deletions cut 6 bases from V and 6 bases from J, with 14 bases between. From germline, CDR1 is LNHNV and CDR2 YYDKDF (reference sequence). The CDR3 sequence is CATSYLLTAGELFF. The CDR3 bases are TGTGCCACCAGTTATTTATTAACGGCCGGGGAGCTGTTTTTT.

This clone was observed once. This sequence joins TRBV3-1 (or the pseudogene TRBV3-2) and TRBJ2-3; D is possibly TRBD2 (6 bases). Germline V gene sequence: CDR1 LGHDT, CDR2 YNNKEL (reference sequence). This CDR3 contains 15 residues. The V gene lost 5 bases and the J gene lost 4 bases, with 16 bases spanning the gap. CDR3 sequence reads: CASSSQRGDSDTQYF. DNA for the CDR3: TGTGCCAGCAGCAGCCAGAGAGGGGACTCAGATACGCAGTATTTT.

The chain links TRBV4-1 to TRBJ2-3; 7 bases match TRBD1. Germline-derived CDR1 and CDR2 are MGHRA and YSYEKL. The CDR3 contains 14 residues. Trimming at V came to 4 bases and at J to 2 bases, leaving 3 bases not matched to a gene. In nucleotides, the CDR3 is TGCGCCAGCAGCCTACAGGGGAACACAGATACGCAGTATTTT. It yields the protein CASSLQGNTDTQYF.